The entry below describes one T cell receptor (beta chain). This sample is drawn from a study of neoadjuvant anti-PD-1 for oral cavity cancer. Study-level information: Before surgery, most patients got three to four biweekly 3 mg/kg nivolumab doses.

Time point in this sample: after neoadjuvant nivolumab, at surgical resection. Assay used: immunoSEQ multiplex PCR; TCRdb lists only in-frame clones, some missing. The repertoire holds some 31,000 clones, approximately 80% seen once, with around 3.7% in the top ten. Looked up from germline, CDR1 is MNHEY and CDR2 is SMNVEV (reference sequence). The CDR3 extends over 15 amino acids. Deletions cut 2 bases from V and 3 bases from J, with 14 bases between. The sequence came from a person between 35 and 79 years old with oral cavity squamous cell carcinoma. The rearrangement links TRBV27 to TRBJ2-7, with a possible D match to TRBD1 (6 bases). Material: PBMCs, obtained after nivolumab (anti-PD-1) treatment. The CDR3, as DNA: TGTGCCAGCAGTTTAACGGGACATGGGGACTACGAGCAGTACTTC. It codes for CASSLTGHGDYEQYF.